The clone carrying this T cell receptor (beta chain) has just a few counts. Its antigen is not known. This record comes from a study of T cell responses to AZD1222 COVID-19 vaccine. Produced via immunoSEQ multiplex PCR; TCRdb's table is partial and in-frame only. This sample yields fewer than 80,000 clones, of which more than 65% are seen a single time; 23% belongs to the top ten. The study's findings and limits: Only six or seven AZD1222 recipients were seropositive at baseline. A reported finding is that nearly half of spike-specific TCRs target unmutated variant regions. There were mostly white British donors and more females than males, and clonal diversity was possibly underestimated. It was only after the peak T cell response that any repertoires were sampled.

The CDR3 is 16 amino acids. V lost 4 bases to trimming and J lost 5 bases, with 20 bases between them. The germline gives CDR1 SNHLY, CDR2 FYNNEI. The source was peripheral blood, collected on day 0 of MenACWY control vaccination. V gene TRBV2 combines with J gene TRBJ1-2; D remains unclear. This clonotype was obtained from an adult in good health. The CDR3 nucleotides are TGTGCCAGCAGTGCCAACGCGGGCTCCACCGGGTATGGCTACACCTTC. This codes for CASSANAGSTGYGYTF.